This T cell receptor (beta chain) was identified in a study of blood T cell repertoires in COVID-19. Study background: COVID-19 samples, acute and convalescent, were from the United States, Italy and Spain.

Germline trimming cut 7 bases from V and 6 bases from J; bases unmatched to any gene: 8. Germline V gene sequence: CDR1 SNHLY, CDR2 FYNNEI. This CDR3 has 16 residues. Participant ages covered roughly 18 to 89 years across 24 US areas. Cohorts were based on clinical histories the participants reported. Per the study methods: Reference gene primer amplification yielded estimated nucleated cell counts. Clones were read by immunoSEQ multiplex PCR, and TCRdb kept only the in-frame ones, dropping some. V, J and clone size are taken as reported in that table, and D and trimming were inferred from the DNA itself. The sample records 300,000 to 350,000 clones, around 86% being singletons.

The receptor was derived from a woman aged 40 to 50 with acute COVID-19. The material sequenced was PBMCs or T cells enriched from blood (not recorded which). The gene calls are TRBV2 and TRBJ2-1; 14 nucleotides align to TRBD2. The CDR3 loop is CASKRGTSGGFNEQFF. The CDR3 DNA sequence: TGTGCCAGCAAGAGGGGGACTAGCGGGGGTTTCAATGAGCAGTTCTTC.